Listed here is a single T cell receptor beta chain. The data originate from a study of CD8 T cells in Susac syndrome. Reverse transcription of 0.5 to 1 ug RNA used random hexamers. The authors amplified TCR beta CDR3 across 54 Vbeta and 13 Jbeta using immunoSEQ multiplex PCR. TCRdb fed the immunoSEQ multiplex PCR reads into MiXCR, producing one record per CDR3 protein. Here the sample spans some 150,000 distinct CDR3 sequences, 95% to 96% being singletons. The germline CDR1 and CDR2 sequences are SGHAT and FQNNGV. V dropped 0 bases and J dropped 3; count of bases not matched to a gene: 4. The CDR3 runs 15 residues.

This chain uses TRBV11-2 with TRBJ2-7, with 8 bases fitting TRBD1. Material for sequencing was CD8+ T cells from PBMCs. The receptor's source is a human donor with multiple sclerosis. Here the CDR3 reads CASSLDRDRYYEQYF. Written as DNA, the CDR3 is TGTGCCAGCAGCTTAGACCGGGACAGGTACTACGAGCAGTACTTC.